Presented here are 28 T cell receptor beta chains from one specimen sequenced in a study of tumor and adjacent non-tumor tissue in lung cancer. The template was RNA from unsorted bulk tissue. The library came from three nested PCR rounds adapted from ARM-PCR protocols. TCRdb recomputed calls from the multiplex PCR reads with MiXCR, one row per CDR3 protein. The sample includes approximately 100,000 distinct CDR3 sequences, roughly 73% seen only once; the top ten take under 45%. Material for sequencing was lung tumor tissue. The receptors derive from a woman aged 60 to 75 with non-small cell lung cancer.

Notes on this clonotype: One junction end disagrees with the germline gene, perhaps due to a read error. The chain couples TRBV5-6 to TRBJ1-1, with TRBD1 matching 7 bases. From germline, CDR1 is SGHDT and CDR2 YYEEEE. The CDR3 is 16 amino acids. CDR3 sequence reads: CANSRGTVFMNTEAFF. In DNA, the CDR3 is TGTGCCAACAGCAGGGGGACAGTATTCATGAACACTGAAGCTTTCTTT. The whole variable domain, remainder taken from reference TRBV5-6 and TRBJ1-1, is DAGVTQSPTHLIKTRGQQVTLRCSPKSGHDTVSWYQQALGQGPQFIFQYYEEEERQRGNFPDRFSGHQFPNYSSELNVNALLLGDSALYLCANSRGTVFMNTEAFFGQGTRLTVV.

With respect to this clonotype: The junction and the germline gene differ at one end; a read error may be behind it. V and J are TRBV5-1 and TRBJ1-6; the D is unclear. The V gene's germline CDR1 is SGHRS and CDR2 YFSETQ. The CDR3 loop spans 13 amino acids. The CDR3 DNA sequence: TGCGCCAGCAGCTTGACCGAATCGTCACGCCTCCATTTT. Translation: CASSLTESSRLHF. Together with reference TRBV5-1 and TRBJ1-6, the CDR3 gives the full variable domain: KAGVTQTPRYLIKTRGQQVTLSCSPISGHRSVSWYQQTPGQGLQFLFEYFSETQRNKGNFPGRFSGRQFSNSRSEMNVSTLELGDSALYLCASSLTESSRLHFGNGTRLTVT.

On this clonotype itself: In this CDR3 the conserved last residue, phenylalanine or tryptophan, is missing, so a read error is likely. The chain joins TRBV6-1 to TRBJ2-7, with 10 bases fitting TRBD2. The CDR3 length is 17 residues. The germline CDR1 and CDR2 sequences are MNHNS and SASEGT. CDR3 DNA sequence: TGTGCCAGCAGCCCCCCCCAGCGGGGGGGCAGACCCTACGAACAGTACTCC. It encodes CASSPPQRGGRPYEQYS.

As concerns this clonotype: Since no conserved phenylalanine or tryptophan closes the CDR3, a read error is the likely cause. This chain connects TRBV6-2 or TRBV6-3 to TRBJ2-7; D tentatively fits TRBD1 or TRBD2 (5 bases each). The CDR3 extends over 14 amino acids. V was clipped by 6 bases and J by 4 bases, with 16 bases between them. Germline V gives CDR1 MNHEY, CDR2 SVGEGT. CDR3 nucleotide sequence: TGTGCCAGCAGAAGAGGATGGGGACCTTACGAGCAGTACTAC. Translation gives CASRRGWGPYEQYY.

With respect to this clonotype: This is likely a read error, given that the CDR3 carries no conserved phenylalanine or tryptophan at its end. For the CDR3, the DNA is TGTGCTAGCAGCTTAGAAGCATGTAATTCACCCCTCCACTAT. Translating it yields CASSLEACNSPLHY. J is TRBJ1-6 and V is TRBV11-2; D is unresolved. The CDR3 extends over 14 amino acids. From germline, CDR1 is SGHAT and CDR2 FQNNGV.

Note on this clonotype: A much larger clone sits a single nucleotide away, making a read error possible. V and J are TRBV20-1 and TRBJ2-7; TRBD2 aligns across 8 bases. The V segment lost 7 bases and the J segment 4 bases; nucleotides outside the gene matches: 12. CDR1 and CDR2 (germline): DFQATT, SNEGSKA (reference sequence). The CDR3 sequence is 14 residues long. CDR3 in amino acids: CSVGLTGGRYEQYF. The CDR3 nucleotides are TGCAGTGTTGGGCTTACGGGGGGGCGTTACGAGCAGTACTTC.

To note about this clonotype: An end of the junction does not agree with germline; a read error may underlie this. The chain is built from TRBV6-2 or TRBV6-3 and TRBJ2-2; no clear D gene. The CDR3 totals 17 residues. Per germline, CDR1 MNHEY and CDR2 SVGEGT. This CDR3 is CASCYTQQMANTWELFF. CDR3 sequence (DNA): TGTGCCAGCTGTTACACCCAACAGATGGCCAACACCTGGGAGCTGTTTTTT.

CDR3 in amino acids: CVRSPRSTGGGADTQYF. CDR3 bases: TGCGTCAGGAGCCCTAGATCGACAGGGGGTGGTGCAGATACGCAGTATTTT. This chain connects TRBV4-1 to TRBJ2-3, with 9 bases that match TRBD1. The CDR3 is 17 amino acids. Germline lookup yields CDR1 MGHRA and CDR2 YSYEKL.

This chain uses TRBV2 with TRBJ2-1, with unresolved D. Trimming removed 7 bases from V and 2 bases from J, with 12 bases in between. This CDR3 comprises 14 residues. The germline V gene encodes CDR1 SNHLY and CDR2 FYNNEI. The CDR3 nucleotides are TGTGCCAGCAAAGTGCAGGACCCCTACAATGAGCAGTTCTTC. This gives the protein CASKVQDPYNEQFF. Complete variable domain (other parts from reference TRBV2 and TRBJ2-1): EPEVTQTPSHQVTQMGQEVILRCVPISNHLYFYWYRQILGQKVEFLVSFYNNEISEKSEIFDDQFSVERPDGSNFTLKIRSTKLEDSAMYFCASKVQDPYNEQFFGPGTRLTVL.

In regard to this clonotype: With a much larger clone just one base away, this may be a read error. The CDR3 coding sequence is TGCGCCAGCAACCAATCCCAGACAGGCTCTGGAAACACCATATATTTT. Its translation: CASNQSQTGSGNTIYF. The chain carries TRBV4-3 and TRBJ1-3, with D tentatively TRBD1 (6 bases). The CDR3 is 16 amino acids. Germline V gives CDR1 LGHNA, CDR2 YSLEER.

For this clonotype: An end of the junction does not agree with germline; a read error may underlie this. V is TRBV11-1 and J is TRBJ1-1; D possibly corresponds to TRBD1 (5 bases). CDR3 length: 18 residues. Germline V lookup: CDR1 SGHAT, CDR2 FQDESV (reference sequence). The CDR3 nucleotides read TGTCCCAGCAGCTTAATTGGGCCGGCGGGACGGATGTACACTAAAGCTTTCTTT. Translated: CPSSLIGPAGRMYTKAFF.

With respect to this clonotype: With a much larger clone just one base away, this may be a read error. The V call is TRBV20-1, the J call TRBJ1-1; TRBD1 matches 9 bases. Germline CDR1 is DFQATT and CDR2 is SNEGSKA (reference sequence). V lost 5 bases, J lost 4 bases, and 11 bases stayed unmatched. This CDR3 is built from 15 residues. CDR3: CSALNRGQGITEAFF. The CDR3 nucleotides read TGCAGTGCTTTAAACCGGGGACAGGGAATCACTGAAGCTTTCTTT.

With respect to this clonotype: In this CDR3 the conserved last residue, phenylalanine or tryptophan, is missing, so a read error is likely. The V call is TRBV4-3, the J call TRBJ2-7, with D perhaps TRBD2 (5 bases). This CDR3 region has 15 residues. V was clipped by 2 bases and J by 0 bases, with 11 bases between them. Germline values: CDR1 LGHNA, CDR2 YSLEER. This chain's CDR3 is CASSQTRDSSYEQYY. DNA of the CDR3: TGCGCCAGCAGCCAAACCCGGGATAGCTCCTACGAGCAGTACTAC.

As regards this clonotype: A read error may produce the germline difference seen at one junction end. The chain combines TRBV28 with TRBJ2-7, with D unresolved. Per the germline V gene, CDR1 is MDHEN and CDR2 is SYDVKM. This CDR3 has 11 residues. The CDR3 sequence: CPSSLLYEQYF. CDR3 DNA sequence: TGTCCCAGCAGTTTACTCTACGAGCAGTACTTC.

Notes on this clonotype: One end of the junction is discordant with germline, which a read error may explain. This chain links TRBV29-1 with TRBJ1-2; D uncertain. The CDR3 has 12 amino acids. In germline, CDR1 is SQVTM, CDR2 ANQGSEA. CDR3 residues: CGIVGSPYGYTF. CDR3 nucleotide sequence: TGCGGTATTGTCGGCAGCCCTTATGGCTACACATTC.

This clonotype is labeled as medium-sized. This chain uses TRBV20-1 with TRBJ2-4, with D maybe TRBD2 (6 bases). Germline V gives CDR1 DFQATT, CDR2 SNEGSKA (reference sequence). The V end lost 5 bases, the J end lost 13 bases, and 18 bases lay between the germline ends. The CDR3 covers 12 residues. CDR3 amino acids: CSAPSPSEDQYF. For the CDR3, the DNA is TGCAGTGCTCCGAGCCCTAGCGAGGACCAGTACTTC.

Comments on this clonotype: A junction end diverges from the germline sequence, so it may reflect a read error. The gene calls are TRBV20-1 and TRBJ1-3; D perhaps matches TRBD1 (5 bases). Germline values: CDR1 DFQATT, CDR2 SNEGSKA (reference sequence). The CDR3 covers 11 residues. This CDR3 is CSAIRTNTIYF. The CDR3 DNA reads TGCAGTGCAATACGGACAAACACTATATATTTT.

Comment on this clonotype: With a much larger clone just one base away, this may be a read error. The V gene is TRBV7-8, the J gene TRBJ2-7; TRBD1 is a possible D gene (5 bases). The CDR3 length is 14 residues. In germline, CDR1 is SGHVS, CDR2 FQNEAQ. In DNA, the CDR3 is TGTACCAGCAGCCTCAGACAGTCCTCCTACGAGCAGTACTTC. Translating it yields CTSSLRQSSYEQYF.

About this clonotype: This may be a read error, as it is one base from a much larger clone. V gene TRBV6-2 or TRBV6-3 combines with J gene TRBJ1-5, with D unresolved. Germline V CDR1 and CDR2: MNHEY, SVGEGT. The CDR3 is made up of 13 amino acids. CDR3 in amino acids: CVSTIRSQGPQHF. The CDR3 DNA reads as TGTGTCAGCACCATACGGAGCCAAGGGCCCCAGCATTTT.

Comments on this clonotype: Being one base from a much bigger clone, this may be a read error. The chain is built from TRBV6-2 or TRBV6-3 and TRBJ1-5, with D maybe TRBD1 (6 bases). Germline values: CDR1 MNHEY, CDR2 SVGEGT. The CDR3 length is 16 residues. CDR3 DNA: TGTGTCAGCATGCCTCAGGGGATAGGGAGCAATCAGCCCCAGCATTTT. This translates into CVSMPQGIGSNQPQHF.

As for this clonotype: A read error may produce the germline difference seen at one junction end. V and J are TRBV6-1 and TRBJ1-1; tentative D call: TRBD1 (6 bases). There are 16 residues in the CDR3. Per the germline V gene, CDR1 is MNHNS and CDR2 is SASEGT. CDR3 sequence reads: CTSSEGGGARNTEVFF. CDR3 bases: TGTACCAGCAGTGAAGGAGGGGGGGCTCGGAACACTGAAGTTTTCTTT.

In regard to this clonotype: The CDR3 carries no conserved terminal phenylalanine or tryptophan, so it likely arises from a read error. The rearrangement links TRBV11-2 to TRBJ1-6; D is perhaps TRBD1 (5 bases). Germline loops: CDR1 SGHAT, CDR2 FQNNGV. This CDR3 is built from 15 residues. CDR3 in amino acids: CASGLAVGVNSPLHI. CDR3 sequence (DNA): TGTGCCAGCGGCTTAGCCGTAGGGGTGAATTCACCCCTCCACATT.

In the case of this clonotype: Since a much larger clone is just one base distant, this may be a read error. In nucleotides, the CDR3 is TGCGCCAGCAGCCAAGGGGGTCCAGGCACATATACGCAGTATTTT. As protein: CASSQGGPGTYTQYF. The rearrangement links TRBV4-1 to TRBJ2-3; D unclear. The CDR3 totals 15 residues. The germline V gene encodes CDR1 MGHRA and CDR2 YSYEKL.

Worth noting for this clonotype: One end of the junction varies from germline; a read error may be responsible. The J gene is TRBJ2-3, the V gene TRBV11-3, with D uncertain. The CDR3 runs 13 residues. Germline-derived CDR1 and CDR2 are SGHNT and YENEEA. CDR3 in DNA: TGTGTCAGCAGAAAGAGCCTAGGTGATGCGCAGTATTTT. This encodes CVSRKSLGDAQYF.

Comment on this clonotype: This CDR3 fails to terminate in the conserved phenylalanine or tryptophan, so it likely reflects a read error. This chain joins TRBV11-1 and TRBJ2-5, with D possibly TRBD2 on 5 matching bases. This CDR3 contains 12 residues. Germline CDR1 is SGHAT and CDR2 is FQDESV (reference sequence). CDR3 protein: CASSQTKEIQYL. CDR3 in DNA: TGTGCCAGCAGCCAGACTAAGGAGATCCAGTACTTG.

As to this clonotype: At one of its ends the junction is not consistent with the germline gene, which may arise from a read error. This chain joins TRBV20-1 and TRBJ2-2; D might be TRBD1 (6 bases). Germline CDR1 DFQATT, CDR2 SNEGSKA (reference sequence). The CDR3 has 12 amino acids. CDR3 sequence reads: CSASGQTEELCF. The CDR3 coding sequence is TGCAGTGCTAGTGGACAGACCGAGGAGCTGTGTTTT.

The V call is TRBV11-3, the J call TRBJ1-1; D might be TRBD1 (5 bases). Germline V gene sequence: CDR1 SGHNT, CDR2 YENEEA. This CDR3 contains 15 residues. The CDR3 loop is CSSSLVGAMNTEAFF. CDR3 DNA: TGTTCAAGCAGCTTAGTTGGGGCCATGAACACTGAAGCTTTCTTT.

With respect to this clonotype: This clone may be a read error of a much larger clone one base away. The DNA of the CDR3 is TGTGCCAGCGGGGGGGCGGGTCAGCCCCAGCATTTT. Amino acid sequence: CASGGAGQPQHF. The V call is TRBV6-2 or TRBV6-3, the J call TRBJ1-5, with D possibly matching TRBD1 (6 bases). The CDR3 loop spans 12 amino acids. From germline, CDR1 is MNHEY and CDR2 SVGEGT. Trimming removed 8 bases at V and 6 bases at J, with 11 bases between.